This T cell receptor beta chain is drawn from a study of radiotherapy plus CTLA-4 blockade in lung cancer. As for this clone: What it binds is unknown.

Overall study findings and caveats: TCR clones originating in tumors grew in number in blood after radiotherapy plus ipilimumab.

Using immunoSEQ multiplex PCR, the repertoire was profiled, and TCRdb retains in-frame clones only, with some absent. The repertoire holds roughly 32,000 clones, with over 75% as singletons. Sequenced here: peripheral blood, sampled from a patient treated with radiotherapy plus ipilimumab. The source of this sequence is a human donor with non-small cell lung cancer that progressed on radiotherapy plus ipilimumab.

The CDR3 DNA reads as TGTGCCAGCAGCTTATCTCTCCAAGAGACCCAGTACTTC. It is translated as CASSLSLQETQYF. The chain uses TRBV7-8 and TRBJ2-5; D gene ambiguous. Germline CDR1 is SGHVS and CDR2 is FQNEAQ. The CDR3 is 13 residues long. The germline V and J ends were trimmed by 2 bases and 1 base, with 5 bases remaining between them.